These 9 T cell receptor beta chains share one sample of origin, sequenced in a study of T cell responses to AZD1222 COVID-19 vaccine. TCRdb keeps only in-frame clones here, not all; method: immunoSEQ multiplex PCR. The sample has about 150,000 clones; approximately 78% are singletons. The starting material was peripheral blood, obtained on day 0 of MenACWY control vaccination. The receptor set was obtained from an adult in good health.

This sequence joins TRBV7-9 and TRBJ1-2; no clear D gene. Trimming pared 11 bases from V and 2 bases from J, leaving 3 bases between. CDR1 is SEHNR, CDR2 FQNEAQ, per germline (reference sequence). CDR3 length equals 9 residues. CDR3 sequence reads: CAVNYGYTF. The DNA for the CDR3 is TGTGCCGTGAACTATGGCTACACCTTC.

The CDR3 DNA is TGTGCCAGCAGTTTGAGGGGGGTAAACATTCAGTACTTC. Translation gives CASSLRGVNIQYF. The chain is built from TRBV12-3 or TRBV12-4 and TRBJ2-4, with D possibly being TRBD1 or TRBD2 (6 bases each). CDR3 size: 13 residues. Trimming removed 3 bases at V and 6 bases at J, with 9 bases between.

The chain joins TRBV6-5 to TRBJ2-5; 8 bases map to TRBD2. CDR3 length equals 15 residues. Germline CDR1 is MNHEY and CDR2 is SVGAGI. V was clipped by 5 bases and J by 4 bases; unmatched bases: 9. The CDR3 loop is CASSTLGLAGETQYF. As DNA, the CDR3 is TGTGCCAGCAGTACCCTTGGACTAGCAGGAGAGACCCAGTACTTC.

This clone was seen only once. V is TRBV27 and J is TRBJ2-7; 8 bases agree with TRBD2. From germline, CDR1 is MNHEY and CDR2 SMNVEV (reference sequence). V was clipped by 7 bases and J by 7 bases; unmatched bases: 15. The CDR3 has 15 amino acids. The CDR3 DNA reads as TGTGCCAGCACCCAATATTCGGCGGGACTAGGGGAGCAGTACTTC. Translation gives CASTQYSAGLGEQYF.

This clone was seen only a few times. CDR3 loop: CASSSNWGIYSEGSAPLHF. DNA of the CDR3: TGTGCCAGCAGTTCTAACTGGGGAATATATTCCGAAGGGTCCGCTCCCCTCCACTTT. The rearrangement joins TRBV27 to TRBJ1-6; D unresolved. Germline loops: CDR1 MNHEY, CDR2 SMNVEV (reference sequence). The CDR3 has 19 amino acids. Trimming took off 4 bases at V and 13 bases at J, with 32 bases between the two ends.

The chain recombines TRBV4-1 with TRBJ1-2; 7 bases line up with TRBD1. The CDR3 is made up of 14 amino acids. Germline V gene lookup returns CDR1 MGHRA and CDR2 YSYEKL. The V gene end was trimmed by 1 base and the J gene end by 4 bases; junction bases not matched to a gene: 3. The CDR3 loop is CASSQGTGPYGYTF. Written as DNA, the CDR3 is TGCGCCAGCAGCCAAGGGACAGGACCCTATGGCTACACCTTC.

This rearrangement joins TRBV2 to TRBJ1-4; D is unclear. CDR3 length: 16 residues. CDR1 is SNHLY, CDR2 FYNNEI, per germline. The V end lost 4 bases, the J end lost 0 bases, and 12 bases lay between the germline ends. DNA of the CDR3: TGTGCCAGCAGTGTCAGGCCCCTTGCAACTAATGAAAAACTGTTTTTT. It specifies CASSVRPLATNEKLFF.

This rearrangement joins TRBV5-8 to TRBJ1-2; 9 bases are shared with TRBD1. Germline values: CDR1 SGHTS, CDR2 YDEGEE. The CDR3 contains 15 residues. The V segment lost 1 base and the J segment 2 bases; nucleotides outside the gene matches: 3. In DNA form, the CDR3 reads TGTGCCAGCAGCTTGCGGACAGGGGTCAACTATGGCTACACCTTC. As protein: CASSLRTGVNYGYTF.

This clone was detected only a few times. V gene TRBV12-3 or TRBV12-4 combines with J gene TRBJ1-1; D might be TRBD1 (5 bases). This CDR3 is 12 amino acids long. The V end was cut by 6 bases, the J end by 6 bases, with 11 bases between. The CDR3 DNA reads TGTGCCAGCAGCCCAGGGATCGCTGAAGCTTTCTTT. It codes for CASSPGIAEAFF.